This TCR beta chain was retrieved from a study of CD8 T cells in ankylosing spondylitis. Notes on the study in general: From matched ankylosing spondylitis synovial fluid, disease-linked clones were reportedly recovered at significantly enriched levels. Previous work reported some of these motif variants in the synovial fluid and blood of reactive arthritis. A TCR beta motif made of fewer than ten highly homologous variants seemed typical of ankylosing spondylitis blood.

Making the TCR beta libraries involved quantitative 5'-RACE with molecular barcodes. One entry per CDR3 protein results from TCRdb running MiXCR on the 5' RACE reads. The data hold tens of thousands of distinct CDR3 sequences, with around 25% observed a single time. Concerning this clonotype: The target antigen is unknown.

The CDR3 extends over 15 amino acids. Germline loops: CDR1 SGHKS, CDR2 YYEKEE (reference sequence). Trimming took off 1 base at V and 0 bases at J, with 7 bases between the two ends. The sample comprised blood, either unsorted or a sorted T cell fraction (not recorded which). The chain employs TRBV5-5 and TRBJ2-2, with D tentatively TRBD1 or TRBD2 (5 bases each). This TCR came from a male donor with ankylosing spondylitis or in good health (not recorded which). CDR3 in amino acids: CASSLWGPNTGELFF. The CDR3 DNA reads TGTGCCAGCAGCTTGTGGGGACCGAACACCGGGGAGCTGTTTTTT.